This entry lists 26 T cell receptor beta chains sequenced from one sample in a study of OX40 agonist ivuxolimab in advanced cancers. The assay was immunoSEQ multiplex PCR, and TCRdb's table has in-frame clones only and misses some. This table holds 81,000 or so clones, 88% found once. Material: CD4+ or CD8+ T cells sorted from blood, obtained in a trial of the OX40 agonist ivuxolimab. The source of these receptors is an adult with an advanced solid tumor such as melanoma, head and neck, liver or kidney cancer.

The chain employs TRBV19 and TRBJ2-5, with 9 bases fitting TRBD1. The DNA matches TRBJ2-7 better at its end, which makes the J call doubtful. Germline CDR1 and CDR2: LNHDA and SQIVND (reference sequence). There are 16 residues in the CDR3. The CDR3 here is CASSTRGQGGLDEQYF. The CDR3 DNA reads as TGTGCCAGTAGTACCCGGGGACAGGGAGGTTTGGACGAGCAGTACTTC.

The rearrangement links TRBV6-9 to TRBJ1-5; D unclear. Germline CDR1 MNHGY, CDR2 SVAAGI. V shed 7 bases and J shed 5 bases, with 15 bases lying between them. CDR3 length: 14 amino acids. The CDR3 loop reads CASTERGPDQPQHF. CDR3 coding DNA: TGTGCCAGCACCGAACGCGGACCGGATCAGCCCCAGCATTTT.

This chain uses TRBV5-4 with TRBJ2-7; possible D gene TRBD1, 6 bases. The CDR3 extends over 16 amino acids. Trimming stripped 3 bases from V and 6 bases from J, with 22 bases between. In germline, CDR1 is SGHNT, CDR2 YYREEE (reference sequence). CDR3 DNA sequence: TGTGCCAGCAGCTCAGCCGGGCAGGGGAATAGGGTCGAGCAGTACTTC. Encoded protein: CASSSAGQGNRVEQYF.

The chain is built from TRBV28 and TRBJ2-4, with 11 bases lining up with TRBD1. The CDR3 is 16 amino acids. V shed 6 bases, J shed 7 bases, and the junction held 11 bases outside the gene matches. Germline CDR1 is MDHEN and CDR2 is SYDVKM. The CDR3 region is CASSHGTGGVWNIQYF. The DNA for the CDR3 is TGTGCCAGCAGCCATGGGACAGGGGGAGTTTGGAACATTCAGTACTTC.

The chain uses TRBV6-6 and TRBJ2-7; 10 bases fit TRBD1. The CDR3 is 15 residues long. Trimming cost V 6 bases and J 3 bases; bases outside gene matches: 8. Germline CDR1 is MNHNY and CDR2 is SVGAGI (reference sequence). The CDR3 coding sequence is TGTGCCAGCAGCGACCCGGGACAGGGGAACTACGAGCAGTACTTC. Translation: CASSDPGQGNYEQYF.

This clone is a singleton in its sample. The V and J genes are TRBV5-1 and TRBJ1-1; the D gene is possibly TRBD1 (5 bases). The germline gives CDR1 SGHRS, CDR2 YFSETQ. This CDR3 comprises 16 residues. With 3 bases removed from V and 3 bases from J, the gap between germline ends came to 18 bases. The CDR3 reads CASSSQGGEGDTEAFF. The CDR3 coding sequence is TGCGCCAGCAGCTCTCAGGGTGGGGAGGGTGACACTGAAGCTTTCTTT.

V is TRBV7-9 and J is TRBJ2-7; no reliable D call. The CDR3 covers 12 residues. V was shortened by 5 bases and J by 2 bases, with 7 bases between the two germline ends. In germline, CDR1 is SEHNR, CDR2 FQNEAQ (reference sequence). This CDR3 is CASSRSTYEQYF. The CDR3 DNA reads TGTGCCAGCAGCAGGAGTACCTACGAGCAGTACTTC.

The chain employs TRBV2 and TRBJ2-2; the D gene is possibly TRBD2 (5 bases). V was clipped by 6 bases and J by 5 bases, with 16 bases between them. The CDR3 runs 15 residues. Germline lookup yields CDR1 SNHLY and CDR2 FYNNEI. The CDR3 coding sequence is TGTGCCAGCAGGGAGAGAGGGTATCAGACCGGGGAGCTGTTTTTT. Amino acids: CASRERGYQTGELFF. The complete variable domain, with remaining parts taken from reference TRBV2 and TRBJ2-2, reads EPEVTQTPSHQVTQMGQEVILRCVPISNHLYFYWYRQILGQKVEFLVSFYNNEISEKSEIFDDQFSVERPDGSNFTLKIRSTKLEDSAMYFCASRERGYQTGELFFGEGSRLTVL.

This chain's CDR3 is CASSSSGWHPYGYTF. CDR3 nucleotides: TGTGCCAGCAGCTCGTCGGGGTGGCACCCCTATGGCTACACCTTC. The V and J genes are TRBV7-3 and TRBJ1-2; D is uncertain. Germline lookup yields CDR1 SGHTA and CDR2 FQGTGA. The CDR3 has 15 residues. The V end was cut by 4 bases, the J end by 4 bases, with 16 bases between.

This clone was recorded only once. V and J are TRBV5-1 and TRBJ1-5; 7 bases are shared with TRBD1. CDR1 and CDR2 from the germline V gene are SGHRS and YFSETQ. Trimming removed 2 bases from V and 7 bases from J; junction bases left unmatched: 6. The length of the CDR3 is 14 residues. In DNA form, the CDR3 reads TGCGCCAGCAGCTTAGGGGGCTCCAGGCAGCCCCAGCATTTT. It translates to CASSLGGSRQPQHF. The full variable domain, its missing parts supplied by reference TRBV5-1 and TRBJ1-5, is KAGVTQTPRYLIKTRGQQVTLSCSPISGHRSVSWYQQTPGQGLQFLFEYFSETQRNKGNFPGRFSGRQFSNSRSEMNVSTLELGDSALYLCASSLGGSRQPQHFGDGTRLSIL.

The chain recombines TRBV5-4 with TRBJ1-5; maybe TRBD1 (6 bases). Germline CDR1 is SGHNT and CDR2 is YYREEE (reference sequence). The CDR3 extends over 16 amino acids. Trimming cost V 2 bases and J 2 bases, with 14 bases left between them. CDR3 bases: TGTGCCAGCAGCTTTGGCCCTAACAGGGGCAATCAGCCCCAGCATTTT. Translation: CASSFGPNRGNQPQHF.

The CDR3 loop is CASSPHGGPNEQFF. Written as DNA, the CDR3 is TGTGCCAGTAGTCCGCACGGGGGACCCAATGAGCAGTTCTTC. The chain recombines TRBV19 with TRBJ2-1; possibly TRBD2 for D (6 bases). Germline loops: CDR1 LNHDA, CDR2 SQIVND (reference sequence). V lost 5 bases and J lost 6, with 14 bases in between. The CDR3 has 14 amino acids. The full variable domain, in which reference TRBV19 and TRBJ2-1 provide the parts outside the CDR3, is DGGITQSPKYLFRKEGQNVTLSCEQNLNHDAMYWYRQDPGQGLRLIYYSQIVNDFQKGDIAEGYSVSREKKESFPLTVTSAQKNPTAFYLCASSPHGGPNEQFFGPGTRLTVL.

The chain recombines TRBV11-1 with TRBJ1-1, with a weak D call TRBD1 (5 bases). This CDR3 spans 15 amino acids. The germline V and J ends were trimmed by 2 bases and 4 bases, with 14 bases remaining between them. CDR1 is SGHAT, CDR2 FQDESV, per germline (reference sequence). CDR3 loop: CASSLKPAGTTEAFF. The CDR3 bases are TGTGCCAGCAGCTTAAAACCCGCAGGGACCACTGAAGCTTTCTTT.

This clone was detected only once. The chain joins TRBV28 to TRBJ1-1, with D perhaps matching TRBD1 (5 bases). Trimming cost V 4 bases and J 5 bases, with 11 bases left between them. This CDR3 has 13 residues. CDR1 is MDHEN, CDR2 SYDVKM, per germline. The CDR3 is CASSSNGGTEAFF. The CDR3 nucleotides read TGTGCCAGCAGTTCGAACGGGGGGACTGAAGCTTTCTTT.

The rearrangement uses TRBV2 and TRBJ1-1, with unresolved D. The CDR3 sequence is 11 residues long. In germline, CDR1 is SNHLY, CDR2 FYNNEI. Trimming removed 3 bases from V and 7 bases from J, with 6 bases in between. The CDR3 coding sequence is TGTGCCAGCAGTGATTGGGGTGAAGCTTTCTTT. Its translation is CASSDWGEAFF.

V is TRBV4-2 and J is TRBJ2-5; 8 bases agree with TRBD2. After removal of 5 bases from V and 4 bases from J, the junction contained 6 bases not matched to a gene. The CDR3 is made up of 14 amino acids. Germline assignment: CDR1 LGHNA and CDR2 YNFKEQ. The CDR3, as DNA: TGTGCCAGCAGCGGCCGGGGGGGAGGAGAGACCCAGTACTTC. This codes for CASSGRGGGETQYF.

This clone showed up just a few times. This chain joins TRBV5-4 and TRBJ2-3; 9 bases are a match to TRBD2. This CDR3 has 16 amino acids. Germline values: CDR1 SGHNT, CDR2 YYREEE (reference sequence). The CDR3 sequence: CGFGGVSGGRTDTQYF. The CDR3 DNA is TGTGGATTCGGCGGGGTTAGCGGGGGCCGGACAGATACGCAGTATTTT.

The chain has TRBV10-3 and TRBJ1-1, with D possibly TRBD1 on 6 matching bases. V was clipped by 5 bases and J by 5 bases, with 15 bases between them. Germline CDR1 and CDR2: ENHRY and SYGVKD. This CDR3 has 14 residues. In nucleotides, the CDR3 is TGTGCCATCAGTCTGAGGCCAGGGGAAACTGAAGCTTTCTTT. Its protein product is CAISLRPGETEAFF.

The gene calls are TRBV18 and TRBJ1-4; D is unclear. The CDR3 runs 16 residues. The germline V and J ends were trimmed by 4 bases and 4 bases, with 16 bases remaining between them. Per germline, CDR1 KGHSH and CDR2 LQKENI. The CDR3, as DNA: TGTGCCAGCTCACAGAAAGACACTTCCTTTAATGAAAAACTGTTTTTT. Its translation is CASSQKDTSFNEKLFF.

Of note for this clone: The junction differs from germline at one of its ends, possibly a read error. V gene TRBV6-1 combines with J gene TRBJ1-2, with TRBD1 matching 8 bases. Germline-derived CDR1 and CDR2 are MNHNS and SASEGT. CDR3 size: 15 residues. This chain's CDR3 is CASREGQGHIYGYTF. The CDR3, as DNA: TGTGCCAGCAGGGAAGGACAGGGACATATCTATGGCTACACCTTC.

The gene calls are TRBV5-6 and TRBJ2-7; D is undetermined. V was cut by 4 bases and J by 5 bases, with 13 bases left in between. This CDR3 has 13 residues. Germline CDR1 reads SGHDT; CDR2 reads YYEEEE. CDR3 sequence reads: CASSAEPPDEQYF. The DNA of the CDR3 is TGTGCCAGCAGCGCCGAACCACCGGACGAGCAGTACTTC.

V gene TRBV7-9 combines with J gene TRBJ2-4; no clear D gene. Looked up from germline, CDR1 is SEHNR and CDR2 is FQNEAQ (reference sequence). Trimming pared 4 bases from V and 9 bases from J, leaving 13 bases between. The CDR3 runs to 13 residues. The CDR3 DNA reads TGTGCCAGCAGCTCGGGCGAATACGGCATTCAGTACTTC. As protein: CASSSGEYGIQYF.

The CDR3 region has the DNA TGTGCCACGGGGACAGGGGGTCCAGATACGCAGTATTTT. It codes for CATGTGGPDTQYF. The gene calls are TRBV6-1 and TRBJ2-3; 11 nucleotides agree with TRBD1. Germline values: CDR1 MNHNS, CDR2 SASEGT. This CDR3 has 13 amino acids. Germline trimming cut 10 bases from V and 4 bases from J; bases unmatched to any gene: 4.

J is TRBJ1-2 and V is TRBV27; D may be TRBD1 (5 bases). The V end lost 6 bases, the J end lost 4 bases, and 15 bases lay between the germline ends. CDR1 is MNHEY, CDR2 SMNVEV, per germline (reference sequence). CDR3 size: 14 residues. Here the CDR3 DNA reads TGTGCCAGCAGACCAAGTGGTCAGGGCTATGGCTACACCTTC. It specifies CASRPSGQGYGYTF.

V gene TRBV28 combines with J gene TRBJ2-3; tentatively, D is TRBD2 (6 bases). Germline CDR1 and CDR2: MDHEN and SYDVKM. The ends were cut back, 11 bases at V and 0 bases at J, with 24 bases in the middle. This CDR3 is built from 17 residues. The CDR3 sequence: CAGLGQGGKLSTDTQYF. As DNA, the CDR3 is TGTGCCGGCCTGGGGCAGGGCGGGAAACTAAGCACAGATACGCAGTATTTT.

The rearrangement uses TRBV2 and TRBJ2-2; D ambiguous. The ends were cut back, 4 bases at V and 10 bases at J, with 25 bases in the middle. CDR1 and CDR2 from the germline V gene are SNHLY and FYNNEI. The CDR3 is 17 residues long. CDR3 nucleotide sequence: TGTGCCAGCAGTGCTTGGGCCGCAACTACTTTTAAAGTGGAGCTGTTTTTT. Translated, it gives CASSAWAATTFKVELFF.